Listed here are 25 T cell receptor beta chains from one sample, sequenced in a study of control samples from healthy donors and cancer patients. Sequencing was performed with immunoSEQ multiplex PCR; in TCRdb, only in-frame clones are kept and a portion is missing. This table has roughly 170,000 clones, almost 90% appearing once. Input material: blood. These receptor sequences come from a woman aged 25-40 years in good health.

V usage is TRBV5-1 and J usage is TRBJ1-2, with D possibly being TRBD1 (6 bases). V lost 4 bases to trimming and J lost 2 bases, with 15 bases between them. The CDR3 has 15 residues. Germline CDR1 and CDR2: SGHRS and YFSETQ. The CDR3 loop is CASSQKGQMNYGYTF. The CDR3 coding sequence is TGCGCCAGCAGCCAGAAAGGACAGATGAACTATGGCTACACCTTC. Together with reference TRBV5-1 and TRBJ1-2, the CDR3 gives the full variable domain: KAGVTQTPRYLIKTRGQQVTLSCSPISGHRSVSWYQQTPGQGLQFLFEYFSETQRNKGNFPGRFSGRQFSNSRSEMNVSTLELGDSALYLCASSQKGQMNYGYTFGSGTRLTVV.

V gene TRBV3-1 (or the pseudogene TRBV3-2) combines with J gene TRBJ1-2; TRBD1 might be the D (6 bases). V lost 1 base and J 4 bases, leaving 19 bases between the germline ends. Germline assignment: CDR1 LGHDT and CDR2 YNNKEL (reference sequence). The CDR3 is made up of 17 amino acids. The CDR3 region is CASSQAGLGGVGYGYTF. The CDR3 coding sequence is TGTGCCAGCAGCCAAGCCGGACTTGGGGGCGTCGGCTATGGCTACACCTTC.

The chain couples TRBV6-1 to TRBJ1-1, with D unclear. Germline CDR1 MNHNS, CDR2 SASEGT. The germline V and J ends were trimmed by 2 bases and 1 base, with 8 bases remaining between them. This CDR3 contains 14 residues. The CDR3 reads CASSELGSNTEAFF. Here the CDR3 DNA reads TGTGCCAGCAGTGAATTGGGGTCGAACACTGAAGCTTTCTTT.

The chain employs TRBV6-5 and TRBJ1-2, with a possible D match to TRBD1 (6 bases). Trimming shortened V by 6 bases and J by 0 bases, and 11 bases separated the two germline ends. Germline V lookup: CDR1 MNHEY, CDR2 SVGAGI. The CDR3 sequence is 14 residues long. The CDR3 DNA sequence: TGTGCCAGCAGAACAGGGCAAGCTAACTATGGCTACACCTTC. Its protein is CASRTGQANYGYTF.

The rearrangement links TRBV4-1 to TRBJ1-2, with 10 bases fitting TRBD1. Germline lookup yields CDR1 MGHRA and CDR2 YSYEKL. The CDR3 contains 16 residues. V trimming: 0 bases; J trimming: 3 bases; junction bases outside the gene matches: 4. CDR3 sequence: CASSQDWTGGDYGYTF. The CDR3 nucleotides read TGCGCCAGCAGCCAAGATTGGACAGGGGGGGACTATGGCTACACCTTC.

This rearrangement joins TRBV27 to TRBJ2-2, with D possibly matching TRBD2 (5 bases). With 3 bases removed from V and 6 bases from J, the gap between germline ends came to 11 bases. Germline assignment: CDR1 MNHEY and CDR2 SMNVEV (reference sequence). The CDR3 spans 14 residues. CDR3 loop: CASSFRRLAGELFF. For the CDR3, the DNA is TGTGCCAGCAGTTTCCGGAGGCTGGCCGGGGAGCTGTTTTTT.

The chain is built from TRBV5-1 and TRBJ1-1; D is uncertain. The CDR3 consists of 14 residues. Germline assignment: CDR1 SGHRS and CDR2 YFSETQ. Trimming took off 0 bases at V and 0 bases at J, with 6 bases between the two ends. This chain's CDR3 is CASSLGELNTEAFF. CDR3 DNA: TGCGCCAGCAGCTTGGGAGAGTTGAACACTGAAGCTTTCTTT.

The CDR3 reads CASSQGFGLRLAAQIYEQYF. The DNA for the CDR3 is TGTGCCAGCAGCCAAGGGTTCGGGCTAAGGCTAGCGGCGCAAATCTACGAGCAGTACTTC. The chain employs TRBV3-1 (or the pseudogene TRBV3-2) and TRBJ2-7; 7 bases fit TRBD2. The CDR3 runs 20 residues. Germline CDR1 LGHDT, CDR2 YNNKEL (reference sequence). The trim removed 1 base at V and 3 bases at J, leaving 21 bases unmatched.

This chain links TRBV3-1 (or the pseudogene TRBV3-2) with TRBJ2-5; possibly TRBD2 for D (7 bases). Trimming took 5 bases from V and 5 from J, leaving 18 bases between them. Looked up from germline, CDR1 is LGHDT and CDR2 is YNNKEL (reference sequence). This CDR3 comprises 15 residues. CDR3 amino acids: CASSGEGGSTETQYF. In nucleotides, the CDR3 is TGTGCCAGCAGCGGGGAGGGGGGGAGCACGGAGACCCAGTACTTC.

The chain is built from TRBV28 and TRBJ1-1; D ambiguous. V shed 7 bases and J shed 1 base, with 13 bases lying between them. CDR1 MDHEN and CDR2 SYDVKM come from the germline V gene. The CDR3 has 14 amino acids. CDR3 coding DNA: TGTGCCAGCAACCCCCTCCCATGGAACACTGAAGCTTTCTTT. Protein product: CASNPLPWNTEAFF.

J is TRBJ2-5 and V is TRBV29-1; D is perhaps TRBD1 (6 bases). CDR3 length: 12 amino acids. Trimming took 8 bases from V and 1 from J, leaving 11 bases between them. Germline V lookup: CDR1 SQVTM, CDR2 ANQGSEA. Here the CDR3 DNA reads TGCAGCATCGCCAGGGGCCAAGAGACCCAGTACTTC. It codes for CSIARGQETQYF.

A remark on this clone: This same CDR3 is encoded by further DNA sequences in the sample. V gene TRBV10-3 combines with J gene TRBJ2-1, with 7 bases that match TRBD2. Per germline, CDR1 ENHRY and CDR2 SYGVKD. J was trimmed by 5 bases and V by 6 bases; bases with no gene match: 1. The CDR3 has 12 amino acids. Written as DNA, the CDR3 is TGTGCCATCAGAGGACTAGACAATGAGCAGTTCTTC. Amino acid sequence: CAIRGLDNEQFF.

The V call is TRBV6-1, the J call TRBJ2-7; 9 bases map to TRBD1. The ends lost 2 bases at V and 6 bases at J; junction bases unmatched: 8. CDR1 and CDR2 from the germline V gene are MNHNS and SASEGT. The CDR3 extends over 15 amino acids. The CDR3 nucleotides are TGTGCCAGCAGTGAACGCGTACAGGGGGCGGGCGAGCAGTACTTC. As protein: CASSERVQGAGEQYF.

This rearrangement joins TRBV7-9 to TRBJ1-4; D remains ambiguous. Germline V gene data show CDR1 as SEHNR and CDR2 as FQNEAQ (reference sequence). This CDR3 has 18 amino acids. V lost 4 bases to trimming and J lost 6 bases, with 24 bases between them. The CDR3 reads CASSSPAGVGQKDEKLFF. The CDR3 DNA reads as TGTGCCAGCAGCTCCCCGGCCGGGGTTGGGCAGAAGGATGAAAAACTGTTTTTT.

This clone was seen more than once but under ten times. V is TRBV5-1 and J is TRBJ2-7; D is perhaps TRBD2 (6 bases). The germline V and J ends were trimmed by 3 bases and 7 bases, with 23 bases remaining between them. The CDR3 runs to 16 residues. CDR1 is SGHRS and CDR2 is YFSETQ in the germline V gene. As DNA, the CDR3 is TGCGCCAGCAGCTCACGAGGGAGCGGAGTGGCGGGGGAGCAGTACTTC. Translating it yields CASSSRGSGVAGEQYF.

This rearrangement joins TRBV18 to TRBJ2-1; the D gene is possibly TRBD2 (6 bases). CDR1 and CDR2 from the germline V gene are KGHSH and LQKENI. The CDR3 totals 12 residues. V lost 4 bases and J 9 bases, leaving 10 bases between the germline ends. CDR3 protein: CASSQGTGEQFF. The CDR3 coding sequence is TGTGCCAGCTCACAAGGGACTGGTGAGCAGTTCTTC.

This chain connects TRBV19 to TRBJ1-1; D unclear. There are 15 residues in the CDR3. CDR1 is LNHDA and CDR2 is SQIVND in the germline V gene (reference sequence). V lost 3 bases to trimming and J lost 5 bases, with 16 bases between them. The CDR3 loop reads CASSIMGGSGTEAFF. CDR3 nucleotide sequence: TGTGCCAGTAGTATCATGGGAGGGTCGGGGACTGAAGCTTTCTTT.

J is TRBJ2-3 and V is TRBV7-9; D is uncertain. This CDR3 region has 13 residues. Germline CDR1 is SEHNR and CDR2 is FQNEAQ (reference sequence). V was cut by 2 bases and J by 0 bases, with 3 bases left in between. CDR3 amino acids: CASSLLSTDTQYF. In nucleotides, the CDR3 is TGTGCCAGCAGCTTACTCAGCACAGATACGCAGTATTTT.

Comments on this clone: Other DNA sequences in the sample encode the same CDR3. The chain couples TRBV19 to TRBJ2-1; TRBD2 matches 9 bases. V lost 6 bases, J lost 5 bases, and 8 bases stayed unmatched. Germline CDR1 LNHDA, CDR2 SQIVND (reference sequence). CDR3 length: 15 amino acids. As DNA, the CDR3 is TGTGCCAGTAGCAGCGGGGGGAGCCACAACAATGAGCAGTTCTTC. Amino acids: CASSSGGSHNNEQFF.

The V gene is TRBV7-2, the J gene TRBJ2-7; 8 positions agree with TRBD2. The trim removed 5 bases at V and 4 bases at J, leaving 7 bases unmatched. The germline V gene encodes CDR1 SGHTA and CDR2 FQGNSA. This CDR3 is 14 amino acids long. The CDR3 region is CASSPGGARYEQYF. CDR3 bases: TGTGCCAGCAGCCCGGGAGGGGCAAGATACGAGCAGTACTTC.

This sequence joins TRBV13 and TRBJ1-2, with D tentatively TRBD1 (6 bases). Germline V gene data show CDR1 as PRHDT and CDR2 as FYEKMQ (reference sequence). Trimming pared 1 base from V and 4 bases from J, leaving 10 bases between. There are 14 residues in the CDR3. The CDR3 here is CASSLDREGYGYTF. For the CDR3, the DNA is TGTGCCAGCAGCTTAGACAGGGAGGGCTATGGCTACACCTTC.

This clone was counted once. V and J are TRBV28 and TRBJ2-7, with a possible D match to TRBD1 (5 bases). V lost 4 bases to trimming and J lost 3 bases, with 19 bases between them. Germline V gene sequence: CDR1 MDHEN, CDR2 SYDVKM. The CDR3 extends over 16 amino acids. For the CDR3, the DNA is TGTGCCAGCAGTTCTCCCGGAAGGGGTCTAAACTACGAGCAGTACTTC. Translated, it gives CASSSPGRGLNYEQYF.

CDR3 amino acids: CASSYSAGGVYEQYV. In nucleotides, the CDR3 is TGTGCCAGCAGTTACTCGGCAGGGGGGGTCTACGAGCAGTACGTC. This chain joins TRBV6-5 and TRBJ2-7; TRBD1 or TRBD2 may be the D gene (7 bases each). Germline V gene data show CDR1 as MNHEY and CDR2 as SVGAGI. With 0 bases removed from V and 3 bases from J, the gap between germline ends came to 12 bases. The CDR3 loop spans 15 amino acids.

This chain connects TRBV3-1 (or the pseudogene TRBV3-2) to TRBJ2-3, with D unresolved. Germline values: CDR1 LGHDT, CDR2 YNNKEL (reference sequence). The CDR3 is 19 amino acids. V lost 0 bases, J lost 1 base, and 20 bases lay in between. The CDR3 DNA is TGTGCCAGCAGCCAAGACCCACGTGGGCAGCGCCGTGGCACAGATACGCAGTATTTT. It yields the protein CASSQDPRGQRRGTDTQYF.

The chain carries TRBV30 and TRBJ1-2, with 9 bases fitting TRBD1. Germline assignment: CDR1 GTSNPN and CDR2 SVGIG (reference sequence). The CDR3 has 15 residues. Germline trimming cut 4 bases from V and 6 bases from J; bases unmatched to any gene: 12. In DNA, the CDR3 is TGTGCCTGGATCTCCCCCGGGACAGGGCGACATGGCTACACCTTC. This codes for CAWISPGTGRHGYTF.